What follows are 4 T cell receptor beta chains derived from one specimen sequenced in a study of shared clonotypes between healthy human individuals. Data came from immunoSEQ multiplex PCR; TCRdb stores just in-frame clones and leaves some out. The sample has hundreds of thousands of clones; around 80% are singletons. Sequencing input: PBMCs. The receptors derive from a woman aged 40 to 50 in good health. Some clones in this sample may be carry-over from other donors' samples.

This clone showed up many times. This same CDR3 is encoded by further DNA sequences in the sample. This chain uses TRBV15 with TRBJ1-4; D is uncertain. CDR3 length: 13 amino acids. Looked up from germline, CDR1 is LNHNV and CDR2 is YYDKDF (reference sequence). The V and J ends lost 7 bases and 2 bases respectively, with 8 bases between them. The CDR3 DNA sequence: TGTGCCACCACCCAAGGGACTAATGAAAAACTGTTTTTT. Its translation: CATTQGTNEKLFF.

This clone was observed at least ten times. Written as DNA, the CDR3 is TGTGCCAGCAGTGGACTAGCGGGACCCACCGGGGAGCTGTTTTTT. Its translation: CASSGLAGPTGELFF. The rearrangement joins TRBV2 to TRBJ2-2; TRBD2 matches at 11 bases. Germline CDR1 reads SNHLY; CDR2 reads FYNNEI. V shed 4 bases, J shed 4 bases, and the junction held 2 bases outside the gene matches. This CDR3 has 15 amino acids.

This clone was observed a few times. The chain carries TRBV28 and TRBJ2-5, with a possible D match to TRBD2 (5 bases). The CDR3 is 15 amino acids. Germline values: CDR1 MDHEN, CDR2 SYDVKM. V was clipped by 6 bases and J by 4 bases, with 18 bases between them. The DNA for the CDR3 is TGTGCCAGCAGCCCCATGCGGGCAGGCAGAGAGACCCAGTACTTC. Translation gives CASSPMRAGRETQYF.

Comments on this clone: A much larger clone differs from this one at a single base, so this may be a read error. The chain carries TRBV28 and TRBJ1-2, with D perhaps TRBD1 (6 bases). V was pared by 6 bases and J by 4 bases, with 15 bases between. Germline V lookup: CDR1 MDHEN, CDR2 SYDVKM. The CDR3 runs to 14 residues. CDR3 residues: CASRAGAGAYGYTF. CDR3 sequence (DNA): TGTGCCAGCAGGGCCGGGGCAGGGGCCTATGGCTACACCTTC.